These T cell receptor beta chains were read from a single sample in a study of patients and donors after allogeneic stem cell transplantation. TCRdb reanalysed the RT-PCR reads using MiXCR and keeps one entry per CDR3 protein. The table includes 84,000 or so distinct CDR3 sequences, around 48% detected once. The sequenced material came from blood, either unsorted or a sorted T cell fraction (not recorded which). These receptors were taken from a human donor who was either an allogeneic HSCT recipient or a stem cell or donor lymphocyte infusion donor (not recorded which). It is not recorded whose cells these are; they may come from a transplant donor. Both conserved end residues are part of each CDR3. A D gene is named only where the DNA matches it firmly. Rows give clone size only sometimes, using once, few, many, or a class for an expanded clone.

cdr3_aa,cdr3_nt,d_call,v_call,j_call,clone_size
CATSEGGGIFGYTF,TGTGCCACCAGCGAAGGGGGCGGAATATTTGGCTACACCTTC,TRBD1,TRBV15,TRBJ1-2,.
CASSFLGREQYF,TGTGCCAGCAGTTTCCTGGGGCGCGAGCAGTACTTC,.,TRBV28,TRBJ2-7,.
CAIREDKPPEAFF,TGTGCCATCAGAGAAGACAAGCCCCCTGAAGCTTTCTTT,.,TRBV10-3,TRBJ1-1,.
CASGGLADSYEQYF,TGTGCCAGCGGTGGACTAGCGGACTCCTACGAGCAGTACTTC,TRBD2,TRBV6-5,TRBJ2-7,.
CASSPKVHGVKANTGELFF,TGTGCTAGCAGCCCCAAGGTTCACGGGGTCAAAGCGAACACCGGGGAGCTGTTTTTT,.,TRBV7-7,TRBJ2-2,.
CASSFGGGSNQPQHF,TGTGCCAGCAGTTTCGGGGGAGGGTCCAATCAGCCCCAGCATTTT,.,TRBV5-8,TRBJ1-5,.
CAISGSQGRQAFF,TGTGCCATCAGTGGGTCGCAGGGGCGGCAAGCTTTCTTT,.,TRBV10-3,TRBJ1-1,.
CASSYGPPLNSPLHF,TGTGCCAGCAGCTACGGGCCACCTCTCAATTCACCCCTCCACTTT,.,TRBV5-6,TRBJ1-6,.
CASSFQPQETQYF,TGTGCCAGCAGTTTTCAGCCCCAAGAGACCCAGTACTTC,.,TRBV28,TRBJ2-5,.
CSARSRTGVEQYF,TGCAGTGCTAGATCCCGGACAGGGGTTGAGCAGTACTTC,TRBD1,TRBV20-1,TRBJ2-7,.
CASSDSDGYGYTF,TGTGCCAGCAGTGACAGCGACGGCTATGGCTACACCTTC,.,TRBV7-9,TRBJ1-2,few
CASSRDSIFYYNSPLHF,TGTGCCAGCAGTCGCGACAGTATCTTCTACTATAATTCACCCCTCCACTTT,.,TRBV9,TRBJ1-6,once
CSARGDLNYGYTF,TGCAGTGCTAGAGGGGACCTTAACTATGGCTACACCTTC,.,TRBV20-1,TRBJ1-2,few
CASSESGWGTEAFF,TGTGCCAGCAGTGAGTCAGGCTGGGGCACTGAAGCTTTCTTT,.,TRBV2,TRBJ1-1,.
CASSWEGANQPQHF,TGTGCCAGCAGCTGGGAGGGGGCTAATCAGCCCCAGCATTTT,TRBD1,TRBV3-1,TRBJ1-5,few
CASGGGDQPQHF,TGTGCCAGCGGGGGAGGTGATCAGCCCCAGCATTTT,.,TRBV12-3/TRBV12-4,TRBJ1-5,.
CASSLYMSSYNSPLHF,TGTGCCAGCAGCTTATACATGAGCTCCTATAATTCACCCCTCCACTTT,.,TRBV7-8,TRBJ1-6,few
CASSSRTSGRDEQFF,TGTGCCAGCAGCTCCCGGACTAGCGGGAGAGATGAGCAGTTCTTC,TRBD2,TRBV12-3/TRBV12-4,TRBJ2-1,.
CASRIQGYSNQPQHF,TGTGCCAGCAGAATACAGGGATATAGCAATCAGCCCCAGCATTTT,.,TRBV12-3/TRBV12-4,TRBJ1-5,.
CATSTEITRVWAFF,TGTGCCACCAGCACGGAGATAACGCGTGTTTGGGCTTTCTTT,.,TRBV15,TRBJ1-1,few
CASKEALARLFF,TGTGCCAGCAAGGAGGCTCTAGCCCGGCTGTTTTTT,.,TRBV6-2/TRBV6-3,TRBJ2-2,.
CSVRQGLNTEAFF,TGCAGCGTTCGTCAGGGCCTTAACACTGAAGCTTTCTTT,.,TRBV29-1,TRBJ1-1,once
CATSREADTQYF,TGTGCCACCAGCAGAGAGGCAGATACGCAGTATTTT,.,TRBV15,TRBJ2-3,.
CASSRPEPNPGNTIYF,TGCGCCAGCAGCCGCCCAGAACCTAACCCAGGAAACACCATATATTTT,.,TRBV4-1,TRBJ1-3,once
CASSLAARGGGLSSYNSPLHF,TGTGCCAGCAGCTTAGCGGCACGTGGGGGCGGCCTCAGCTCCTATAATTCACCCCTCCACTTT,.,TRBV7-2,TRBJ1-6,.
CASSLIGQGDEKLFF,TGTGCCAGCAGTCTAATAGGGCAGGGAGATGAAAAACTGTTTTTT,.,TRBV3-1,TRBJ1-4,.